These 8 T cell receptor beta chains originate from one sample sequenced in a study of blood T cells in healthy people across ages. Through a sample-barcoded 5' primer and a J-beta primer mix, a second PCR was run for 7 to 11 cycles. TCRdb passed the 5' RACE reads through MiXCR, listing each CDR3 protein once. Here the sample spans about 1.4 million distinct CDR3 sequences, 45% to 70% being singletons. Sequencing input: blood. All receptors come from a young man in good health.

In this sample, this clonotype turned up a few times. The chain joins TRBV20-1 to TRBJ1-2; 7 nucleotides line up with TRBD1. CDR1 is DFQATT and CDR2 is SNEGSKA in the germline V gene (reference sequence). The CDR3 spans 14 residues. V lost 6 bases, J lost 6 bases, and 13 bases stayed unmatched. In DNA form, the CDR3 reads TGCAGTGCCCATGACAGGGCACGTGTTGATGGCTACACCTTC. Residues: CSAHDRARVDGYTF.

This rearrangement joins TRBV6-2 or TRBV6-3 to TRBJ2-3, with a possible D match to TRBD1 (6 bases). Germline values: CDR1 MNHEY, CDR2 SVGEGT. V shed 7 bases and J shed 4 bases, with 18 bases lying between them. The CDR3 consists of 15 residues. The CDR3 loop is CASNRRQDSADTQYF. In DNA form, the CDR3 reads TGTGCCAGCAACCGACGACAGGACAGTGCAGATACGCAGTATTTT.

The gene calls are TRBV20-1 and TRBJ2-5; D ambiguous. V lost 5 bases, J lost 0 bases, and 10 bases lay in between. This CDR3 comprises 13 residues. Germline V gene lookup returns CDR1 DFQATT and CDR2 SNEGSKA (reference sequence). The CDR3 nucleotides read TGCAGTGCTCAGGCGCCGTACCAAGAGACCCAGTACTTC. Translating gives CSAQAPYQETQYF.

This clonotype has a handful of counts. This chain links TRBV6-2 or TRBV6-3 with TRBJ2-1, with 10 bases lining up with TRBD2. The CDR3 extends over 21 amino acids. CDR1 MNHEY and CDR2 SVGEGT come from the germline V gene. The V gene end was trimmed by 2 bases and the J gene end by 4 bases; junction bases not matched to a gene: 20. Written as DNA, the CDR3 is TGTGCCAGCAGTTACGGGGTGGCTAGCGGGGGCCTAATGGGGCCATACAATGAGCAGTTCTTC. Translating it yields CASSYGVASGGLMGPYNEQFF.

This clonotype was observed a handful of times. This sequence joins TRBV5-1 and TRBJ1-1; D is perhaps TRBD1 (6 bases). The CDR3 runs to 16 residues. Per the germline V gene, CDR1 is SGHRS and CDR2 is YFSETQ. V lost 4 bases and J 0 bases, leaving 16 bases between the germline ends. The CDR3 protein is CASSPSLQGMNTEAFF. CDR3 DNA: TGCGCCAGCAGCCCAAGCTTACAGGGTATGAACACTGAAGCTTTCTTT.

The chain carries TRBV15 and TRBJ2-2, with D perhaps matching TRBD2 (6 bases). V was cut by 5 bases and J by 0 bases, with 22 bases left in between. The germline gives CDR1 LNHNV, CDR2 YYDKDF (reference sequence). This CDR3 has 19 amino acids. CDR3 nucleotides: TGTGCCACCAGCGGACTACCCCCGGACTCGAAAGCGAACACCGGGGAGCTGTTTTTT. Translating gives CATSGLPPDSKANTGELFF.

The CDR3 region is CSVEGLDRYQETQYF. The CDR3 coding sequence is TGCAGCGTTGAGGGGTTAGACCGGTACCAAGAGACCCAGTACTTC. This chain uses TRBV29-1 with TRBJ2-5; D uncertain. Trimming removed 3 bases at V and 0 bases at J, with 14 bases between. The CDR3 length is 15 residues. Germline V gives CDR1 SQVTM, CDR2 ANQGSEA.

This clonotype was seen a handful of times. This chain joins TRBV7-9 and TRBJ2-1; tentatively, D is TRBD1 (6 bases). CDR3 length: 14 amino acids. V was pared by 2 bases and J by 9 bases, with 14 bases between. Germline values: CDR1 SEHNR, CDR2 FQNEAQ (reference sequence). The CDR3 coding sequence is TGTGCCAGCAGCTTAACAGGGATTAGAATTGAGCAGTTCTTC. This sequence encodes CASSLTGIRIEQFF.